The subject of this entry is one T cell receptor (beta chain). This sample stems from a study of blood T cell repertoires in COVID-19. Study context: Some COVID-19 samples were acute and others convalescent; all came from the United States, Italy and Spain. PBMCs, B-cell-depleted T cells, or T cells were the source of the cDNA or gDNA that made up the material.

Original methodology: Quantification of nucleated cells was approximated via reference gene primer amplification. Sequencing used immunoSEQ multiplex PCR; TCRdb keeps in-frame clones, though not all of them. Clone size and the V and J calls come from that table; the DNA yielded D and trimming. The table has tens of thousands of clones, around 90% seen once. Germline values: CDR1 SGHNT, CDR2 YYREEE (reference sequence). The junction had 4 bases not matched to a gene; V was cut back by 1 base and J by 4 bases. The CDR3 spans 15 residues. This TCR derives from a human donor with active COVID-19. The donor label of this sample is uncertain. The material sequenced was peripheral blood. The rearrangement links TRBV5-4 to TRBJ2-2, with TRBD1 matching over 7 bases. The CDR3 nucleotides are TGTGCCAGCAGCTTGAAGGGGGCTGGCACCGGGGAGCTGTTTTTT. It is translated as CASSLKGAGTGELFF.